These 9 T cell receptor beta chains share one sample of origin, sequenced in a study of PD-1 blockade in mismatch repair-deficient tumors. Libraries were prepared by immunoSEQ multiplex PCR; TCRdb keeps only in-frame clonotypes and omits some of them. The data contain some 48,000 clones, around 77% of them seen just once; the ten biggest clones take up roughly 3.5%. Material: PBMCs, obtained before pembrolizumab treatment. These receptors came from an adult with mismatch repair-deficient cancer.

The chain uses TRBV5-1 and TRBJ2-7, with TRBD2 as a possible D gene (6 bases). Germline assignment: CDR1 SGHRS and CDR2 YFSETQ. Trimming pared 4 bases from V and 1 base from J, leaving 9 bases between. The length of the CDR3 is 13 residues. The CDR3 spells CASSVTSSYEQYF. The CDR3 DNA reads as TGCGCCAGCAGCGTGACTAGTTCCTACGAGCAGTACTTC.

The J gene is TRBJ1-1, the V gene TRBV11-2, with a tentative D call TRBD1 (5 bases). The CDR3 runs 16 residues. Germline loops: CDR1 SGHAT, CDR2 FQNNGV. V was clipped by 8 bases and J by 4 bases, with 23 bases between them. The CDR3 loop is CASWGGAGRRGTEAFF. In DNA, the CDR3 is TGTGCCAGCTGGGGTGGGGCAGGGCGGCGTGGCACTGAAGCTTTCTTT.

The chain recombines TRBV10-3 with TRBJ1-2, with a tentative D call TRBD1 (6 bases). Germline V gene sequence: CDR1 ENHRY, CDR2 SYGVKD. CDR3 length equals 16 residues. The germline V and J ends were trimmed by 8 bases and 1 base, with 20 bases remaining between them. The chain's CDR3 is CAIPLNQGLDNYGYTF. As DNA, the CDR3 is TGTGCCATCCCCTTAAACCAGGGGCTAGATAACTATGGCTACACCTTC.

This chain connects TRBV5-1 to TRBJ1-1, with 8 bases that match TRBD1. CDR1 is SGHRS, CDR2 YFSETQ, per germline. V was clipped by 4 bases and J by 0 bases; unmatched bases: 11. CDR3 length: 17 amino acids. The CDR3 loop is CASSLLGQGSLNTEAFF. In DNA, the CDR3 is TGCGCCAGCAGCCTACTAGGACAGGGATCTTTGAACACTGAAGCTTTCTTT. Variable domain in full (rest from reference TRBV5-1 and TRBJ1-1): KAGVTQTPRYLIKTRGQQVTLSCSPISGHRSVSWYQQTPGQGLQFLFEYFSETQRNKGNFPGRFSGRQFSNSRSEMNVSTLELGDSALYLCASSLLGQGSLNTEAFFGQGTRLTVV.

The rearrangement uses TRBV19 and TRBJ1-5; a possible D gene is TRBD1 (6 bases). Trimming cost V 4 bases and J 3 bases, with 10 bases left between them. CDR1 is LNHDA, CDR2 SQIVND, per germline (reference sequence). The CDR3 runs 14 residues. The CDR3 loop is CASSTRQDNQPQHF. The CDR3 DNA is TGTGCCAGTAGTACCCGACAGGACAATCAGCCCCAGCATTTT.

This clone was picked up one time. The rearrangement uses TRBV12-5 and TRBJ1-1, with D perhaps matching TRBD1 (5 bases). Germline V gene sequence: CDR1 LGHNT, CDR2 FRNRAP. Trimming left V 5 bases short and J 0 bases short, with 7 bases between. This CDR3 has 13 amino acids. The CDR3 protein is CASGARVNTEAFF. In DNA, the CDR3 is TGTGCTAGTGGTGCCAGGGTGAACACTGAAGCTTTCTTT.

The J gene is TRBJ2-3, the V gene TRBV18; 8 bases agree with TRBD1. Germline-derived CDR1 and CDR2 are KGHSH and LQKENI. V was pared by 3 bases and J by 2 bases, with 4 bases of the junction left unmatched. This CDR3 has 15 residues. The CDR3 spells CASSPTGVITDTQYF. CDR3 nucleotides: TGTGCCAGCTCACCGACAGGGGTAATCACAGATACGCAGTATTTT.

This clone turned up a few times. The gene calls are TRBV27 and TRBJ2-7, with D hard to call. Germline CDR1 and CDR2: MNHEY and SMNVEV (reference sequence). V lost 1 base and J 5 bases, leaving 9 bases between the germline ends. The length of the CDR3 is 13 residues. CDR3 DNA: TGTGCCAGCAGTTTATGGCCGGGCGACGAGCAGTACTTC. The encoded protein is CASSLWPGDEQYF.

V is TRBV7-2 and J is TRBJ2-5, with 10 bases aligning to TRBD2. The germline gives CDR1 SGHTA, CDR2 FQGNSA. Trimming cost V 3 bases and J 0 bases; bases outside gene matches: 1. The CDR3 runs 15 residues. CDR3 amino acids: CASSFSGRHQETQYF. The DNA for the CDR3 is TGTGCCAGCAGCTTTAGCGGGAGGCACCAAGAGACCCAGTACTTC.